A selection of T cell receptor beta chains follows, all from one sample in a study of monozygotic twins with inflammatory bowel disease. TCRdb reprocessed the 5' RACE reads and keeps a single row for each CDR3 protein, giving no DNA. This sample's table reports 85,000 to 110,000 distinct CDR3 sequences. Sequencing was performed on blood. Receptors originate from a human donor with ulcerative colitis or Crohn's disease, or a healthy co-twin of an affected twin (not recorded which). The CDR3 runs from the conserved cysteine through the conserved F or W.

V gene	J gene	CDR3 protein
TRBV20-1	TRBJ1-2	CSAPRDRIGNYGYTF
TRBV7-8	TRBJ2-3	CASSLPPSSTDTQYF
TRBV19	TRBJ2-2	CASRPRAVTGELFF
TRBV30	TRBJ2-1	CAWRGVREQFF
TRBV14	TRBJ2-3	CASSQYTDTQYF
TRBV20-1	TRBJ1-2	CSARPGQNYGYTF
TRBV12-3/TRBV12-4	TRBJ1-1	CASTFSLAGITEAFF
TRBV9	TRBJ2-3	CASSQNNRGGGDTQYF
TRBV5-1	TRBJ1-1	CASSARQGSRTEAFF
TRBV7-9	TRBJ1-1	CATLRNGNQNEAFF
TRBV6-1	TRBJ2-7	CASSGAGTLSYEQYF
TRBV20-1	TRBJ2-3	CSASQGTDTQYF
TRBV5-6	TRBJ1-1	CASSLPGLAEAFF
TRBV5-1	TRBJ2-3	CASSLRRGSTDTQYF
TRBV28	TRBJ2-7	CASSLGTTYYEQYF
TRBV10-3	TRBJ2-5	CAISDAAQETQYF
TRBV6-1	TRBJ2-7	CASGTGSYAEQYF
TRBV7-2	TRBJ2-3	CASSLVRAERDTQYF
TRBV5-1	TRBJ1-5	CASSLDSGANQPQHF
TRBV28	TRBJ2-2	CASYGLGGELFF
TRBV20-1	TRBJ2-7	CSARPLDGRFSYEQYF
TRBV7-6	TRBJ2-3	CASSSTGGEVDTQYF
TRBV9	TRBJ2-7	CASSVASGVYEQYF
TRBV5-5	TRBJ1-1	CASSLGQYQYTEAFF
TRBV7-9	TRBJ2-7	CASSDRVGYEQYF
TRBV29-1	TRBJ2-2	CSVESGQGVTGELFF
TRBV12-3/TRBV12-4	TRBJ2-7	CASSETGWSYEQYF
TRBV7-2	TRBJ2-1	CASSLAQTRLAGGHEQFF
TRBV5-1	TRBJ2-1	CASSFAQRVSYNEQFF
TRBV7-2	TRBJ1-2	CASSSLGGAQSYGYTF
TRBV28	TRBJ2-3	CASSFKTGQTDTQYF
TRBV7-9	TRBJ1-2	CASSPGVRGAGGYTF
TRBV18	TRBJ1-5	CASSTSPTRQPQHF
TRBV7-8	TRBJ1-4	CASRSPGTNEKLFF
TRBV19	TRBJ2-7	CASSTTSGGRYEQYF
TRBV12-3/TRBV12-4	TRBJ2-5	CASSKVGVRETQYF
TRBV5-1	TRBJ2-7	CASSWDSYEQYF
TRBV9	TRBJ1-2	CASSGPPGLNYGYTF
TRBV20-1	TRBJ2-7	CSARDGAGVSYEQYF
TRBV3-1	TRBJ1-3	CASSQQRVSGNTIYF
TRBV5-5	TRBJ2-5	CASSPTTGSVTQYF
TRBV6-5	TRBJ1-2	CASRNRDRGGYTF
TRBV25-1	TRBJ2-5	CASSELTGGAETQYF
TRBV7-2	TRBJ2-7	CASSPIASYEQYF
TRBV7-2	TRBJ2-2	CASSLVNRADTGELFF
TRBV4-2	TRBJ2-5	CASSQDLSSDPGTSRKETQYF
TRBV7-8	TRBJ1-5	CASSLGGTGGNQPQHF
TRBV12-3/TRBV12-4	TRBJ1-6	CASSFSGANNSPLHF